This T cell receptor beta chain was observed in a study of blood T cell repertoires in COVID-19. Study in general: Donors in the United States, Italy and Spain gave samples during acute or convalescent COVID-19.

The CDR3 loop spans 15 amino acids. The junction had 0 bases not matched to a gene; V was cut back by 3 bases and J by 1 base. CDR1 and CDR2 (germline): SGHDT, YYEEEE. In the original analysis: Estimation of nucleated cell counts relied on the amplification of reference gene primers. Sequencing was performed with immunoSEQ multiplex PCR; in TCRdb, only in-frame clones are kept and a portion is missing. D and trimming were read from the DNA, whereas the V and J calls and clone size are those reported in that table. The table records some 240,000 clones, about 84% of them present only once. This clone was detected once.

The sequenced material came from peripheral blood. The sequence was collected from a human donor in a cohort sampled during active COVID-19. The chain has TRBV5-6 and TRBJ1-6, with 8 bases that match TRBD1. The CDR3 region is CASSWDRSYNSPLHF. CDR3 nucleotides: TGTGCCAGCAGCTGGGACAGGTCCTATAATTCACCCCTCCACTTT.